Each of the 3 T cell receptor beta chains below was sequenced from the same sample in a study of T cells in Graves' hyperthyroidism and ophthalmopathy. Amplification of TCR beta CDR3 regions used RNA as the template. With the HTBI primer set, the TCR CDR3 went through a first round of RT-PCR. TCRdb ran MiXCR on the multiplex PCR reads and lists one entry per CDR3 protein. The data contain 500,000 to 600,000 distinct CDR3 sequences, about half of them singletons. Material: peripheral blood or thyroid tissue (not recorded which). These receptors all stem from a woman between 18 and 29 years old with Graves' hyperthyroidism.

The chain is built from TRBV7-8 and TRBJ1-1, with D possibly TRBD1 on 6 matching bases. This CDR3 contains 15 residues. Germline V gives CDR1 SGHVS, CDR2 FQNEAQ. V was pared by 5 bases and J by 1 base, with 14 bases between. The CDR3, as DNA: TGTGCCAGCAGCCTCCAGTACAGGGCGAACACTGAAGCTTTCTTT. Protein: CASSLQYRANTEAFF.

This clonotype was recorded at least ten times. This chain links TRBV7-9 with TRBJ2-5, with D possibly TRBD1 on 5 matching bases. Germline V gene lookup returns CDR1 SEHNR and CDR2 FQNEAQ (reference sequence). The CDR3 is 14 residues long. Deletions cut 1 base from V and 2 bases from J, with 8 bases between. The CDR3 DNA is TGTGCCAGCAGCTTAGAGTGGACACAAGAGACCCAGTACTTC. As protein: CASSLEWTQETQYF. The whole variable domain, filled in from reference TRBV7-9 and TRBJ2-5, reads DTGVSQNPRHKITKRGQNVTFRCDPISEHNRLYWYRQTLGQGPEFLTYFQNEAQLEKSRLLSDRFSAERPKGSFSTLEIQRTEQGDSAMYLCASSLEWTQETQYFGPGTRLLVL.

The rearrangement uses TRBV20-1 and TRBJ1-2; the D is unclear. The CDR3 length is 14 residues. V was trimmed by 1 base and J by 8 bases, leaving 17 bases between them. From germline, CDR1 is DFQATT and CDR2 SNEGSKA (reference sequence). The DNA of the CDR3 is TGCAGTGCTAGAGGGGAAACAGTTGCTGGAGGCTACACCTTC. Translating it yields CSARGETVAGGYTF.